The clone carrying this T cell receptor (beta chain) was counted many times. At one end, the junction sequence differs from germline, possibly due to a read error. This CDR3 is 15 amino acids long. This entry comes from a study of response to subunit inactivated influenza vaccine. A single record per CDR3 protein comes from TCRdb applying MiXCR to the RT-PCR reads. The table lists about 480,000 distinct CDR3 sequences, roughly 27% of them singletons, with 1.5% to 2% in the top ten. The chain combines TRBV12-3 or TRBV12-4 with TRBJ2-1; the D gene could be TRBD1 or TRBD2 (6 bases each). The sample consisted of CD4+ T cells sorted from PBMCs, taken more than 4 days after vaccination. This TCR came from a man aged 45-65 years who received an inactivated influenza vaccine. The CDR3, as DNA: TGCGCCAGCAGCTTGGCCGGGGGCCCCTACAATGAGCAGTTCTTC. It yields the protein CASSLAGGPYNEQFF.